The 30 T cell receptor beta chains reported below all come from one sample, sequenced in a study of OX40 agonist ivuxolimab in advanced cancers. Assay used: immunoSEQ multiplex PCR; TCRdb lists only in-frame clones, some missing. The sample includes fewer than 85,000 clones, 83% seen only once; the top ten take more than 0.7%. The sequenced sample was CD4+ or CD8+ T cells sorted from blood, obtained in a trial of the OX40 agonist ivuxolimab. The receptors were gathered from an adult with an advanced solid tumor such as melanoma, head and neck, liver or kidney cancer.

V usage is TRBV6-6 and J usage is TRBJ1-2; perhaps TRBD1 as D (5 bases). V was cut by 3 bases and J by 0 bases, with 8 bases left in between. This CDR3 has 14 amino acids. CDR1 is MNHNY and CDR2 is SVGAGI in the germline V gene (reference sequence). The CDR3 DNA reads as TGTGCCAGCAGTTATACGGGGGCTAACTATGGCTACACCTTC. Translating gives CASSYTGANYGYTF.

The chain's CDR3 is CASSDTGNPHSPLHF. CDR3 sequence (DNA): TGCGCCAGCAGCGACACAGGGAACCCTCATTCACCCCTCCACTTT. The chain couples TRBV5-1 to TRBJ1-6, with D tentatively TRBD1 (6 bases). Germline V gene sequence: CDR1 SGHRS, CDR2 YFSETQ. This CDR3 comprises 15 residues. V was clipped by 4 bases and J by 8 bases, with 16 bases between them.

The chain has TRBV30 and TRBJ1-2, with D uncertain. The V end was cut by 3 bases, the J end by 3 bases, with 5 bases between. The germline V gene has CDR1 GTSNPN and CDR2 SVGIG (reference sequence). CDR3 size: 11 residues. DNA for the CDR3: TGTGCCTGGAGCTTTGACTATGGCTACACCTTC. Amino acids: CAWSFDYGYTF.

The chain joins TRBV18 to TRBJ2-3, with TRBD2 as a possible D gene (6 bases). The V gene lost 0 bases and the J gene lost 0 bases, with 7 bases spanning the gap. The CDR3 contains 15 residues. Germline V gene lookup returns CDR1 KGHSH and CDR2 LQKENI. The CDR3 here is CASSPPSGSTDTQYF. CDR3 nucleotides: TGTGCCAGCTCACCACCTAGCGGCAGCACAGATACGCAGTATTTT.

This chain links TRBV18 with TRBJ1-1; 12 nucleotides line up with TRBD1. Germline trimming cut 6 bases from V and 10 bases from J; bases unmatched to any gene: 9. The germline V gene has CDR1 KGHSH and CDR2 LQKENI. CDR3 size: 14 residues. The CDR3 reads CASSEGTGGLGAFF. The CDR3 region has the DNA TGTGCCAGCTCGGAAGGGACAGGGGGCCTGGGAGCTTTCTTT.

This chain uses TRBV5-6 with TRBJ2-1, with D tentatively TRBD2 (6 bases). V lost 0 bases to trimming and J lost 8 bases, with 18 bases between them. Per the germline V gene, CDR1 is SGHDT and CDR2 is YYEEEE. CDR3 length: 16 residues. This CDR3 is CASSLVRGSERDEQFF. DNA for the CDR3: TGTGCCAGCAGCTTGGTTCGGGGATCGGAGCGGGATGAGCAGTTCTTC.

This chain links TRBV7-9 with TRBJ1-1, with TRBD1 as a possible D gene (5 bases). Looked up from germline, CDR1 is SEHNR and CDR2 is FQNEAQ (reference sequence). The CDR3 is made up of 19 amino acids. Trimming pared 1 base from V and 0 bases from J, leaving 21 bases between. Here the CDR3 DNA reads TGTGCCAGCAGCTTAGGCAGGCTACAGGCTTTAACAATGAACACTGAAGCTTTCTTT. Translating it yields CASSLGRLQALTMNTEAFF. Using reference TRBV7-9 and TRBJ1-1 for the parts outside the CDR3, the full variable domain is DTGVSQNPRHKITKRGQNVTFRCDPISEHNRLYWYRQTLGQGPEFLTYFQNEAQLEKSRLLSDRFSAERPKGSFSTLEIQRTEQGDSAMYLCASSLGRLQALTMNTEAFFGQGTRLTVV.

The chain recombines TRBV7-2 with TRBJ1-2; possibly TRBD1 for D (6 bases). The V gene lost 5 bases and the J gene lost 1 base, with 17 bases spanning the gap. CDR1 and CDR2 from the germline V gene are SGHTA and FQGNSA. The length of the CDR3 is 16 residues. The CDR3 region is CASSPQSGGFNYGYTF. The CDR3 DNA sequence: TGTGCCAGCAGCCCACAGAGCGGGGGCTTTAACTATGGCTACACCTTC.

In its sample, this clone was seen a few times. Other DNA sequences within the sample encode an identical CDR3. The rearrangement uses TRBV29-1 and TRBJ1-5; D ambiguous. V dropped 4 bases and J dropped 2 bases, with 15 bases sitting between them. The germline V gene encodes CDR1 SQVTM and CDR2 ANQGSEA. The CDR3 is 15 residues long. Here the CDR3 DNA reads TGCAGCGTTGCCGATGGGTTGTTAGGCAATCAGCCCCAGCATTTT. It codes for CSVADGLLGNQPQHF.

This sequence joins TRBV7-9 and TRBJ2-7, with D perhaps matching TRBD1 (6 bases). CDR3 length equals 15 residues. V dropped 5 bases and J dropped 4 bases, with 18 bases sitting between them. Germline V gene lookup returns CDR1 SEHNR and CDR2 FQNEAQ (reference sequence). The CDR3 DNA reads as TGTGCCAGCAGCCCATCCGGGACACACCTTTACGAGCAGTACTTC. It translates to CASSPSGTHLYEQYF. The full variable domain, with the rest looked up from reference TRBV7-9 and TRBJ2-7, is DTGVSQNPRHKITKRGQNVTFRCDPISEHNRLYWYRQTLGQGPEFLTYFQNEAQLEKSRLLSDRFSAERPKGSFSTLEIQRTEQGDSAMYLCASSPSGTHLYEQYFGPGTRLTVT.

The chain joins TRBV4-2 to TRBJ2-7; the D is unclear. CDR3 length: 14 amino acids. Germline V gene sequence: CDR1 LGHNA, CDR2 YNFKEQ. Trimming pared 0 bases from V and 6 bases from J, leaving 12 bases between. The CDR3 nucleotides read TGTGCCAGCAGCCAAGATTACGGTCTAGGCGAGCAGTACTTC. Amino acid sequence: CASSQDYGLGEQYF.

This chain joins TRBV4-3 and TRBJ2-5; D is ambiguous. There are 15 residues in the CDR3. V lost 0 bases and J 5 bases, leaving 13 bases between the germline ends. Germline assignment: CDR1 LGHNA and CDR2 YSLEER. The CDR3 sequence: CASSQDRALAETQYF. The DNA for the CDR3 is TGCGCCAGCAGCCAAGATAGGGCCTTGGCGGAGACCCAGTACTTC.

The chain joins TRBV30 to TRBJ2-1, with 11 bases fitting TRBD1. This CDR3 has 15 amino acids. The J segment lost 7 bases and the V segment lost 3 bases, leaving 8 bases of the junction unmatched. CDR1 is GTSNPN, CDR2 SVGIG, per germline (reference sequence). The CDR3 DNA reads as TGTGCCTGGAGCCCCCGGGACAGGGGGAGAAATGAGCAGTTCTTC. It specifies CAWSPRDRGRNEQFF.

This clone occurred a few times. This chain links TRBV18 with TRBJ1-4; D is undetermined. The CDR3 runs to 17 residues. V was shortened by 0 bases and J by 0 bases, with 11 bases between the two germline ends. Germline values: CDR1 KGHSH, CDR2 LQKENI. This CDR3 is CASSPPESRATNEKLFF. The CDR3 nucleotides are TGTGCCAGCTCACCACCGGAGAGTCGGGCAACTAATGAAAAACTGTTTTTT.

The chain is built from TRBV7-2 and TRBJ2-3, with 11 bases identical to TRBD2. CDR3 length equals 15 residues. Germline V CDR1 and CDR2: SGHTA, FQGNSA. V lost 4 bases, J lost 8 bases, and 8 bases stayed unmatched. CDR3 coding DNA: TGTGCCAGCAGCTCCGGACTAGCGGGTGGCGGTACGCAGTATTTT. Translating gives CASSSGLAGGGTQYF.

This rearrangement joins TRBV19 to TRBJ1-1, with TRBD1 as a possible D gene (5 bases). The CDR3 contains 14 residues. Looked up from germline, CDR1 is LNHDA and CDR2 is SQIVND (reference sequence). With 6 bases removed from V and 0 bases from J, the gap between germline ends came to 11 bases. The CDR3 sequence: CASSITGVNTEAFF. Here the CDR3 DNA reads TGTGCCAGTAGCATAACAGGCGTGAACACTGAAGCTTTCTTT. Based on the CDR3 plus reference TRBV19 and TRBJ1-1, the full variable domain is DGGITQSPKYLFRKEGQNVTLSCEQNLNHDAMYWYRQDPGQGLRLIYYSQIVNDFQKGDIAEGYSVSREKKESFPLTVTSAQKNPTAFYLCASSITGVNTEAFFGQGTRLTVV.

Here the CDR3 DNA reads TGTGCCAGCAGCTTCGGGGGGACCGCTTACGAGCAGTACTTC. It yields the protein CASSFGGTAYEQYF. The chain couples TRBV7-2 to TRBJ2-7; 7 bases are a match to TRBD2. V was pared by 3 bases and J by 4 bases, with 6 bases of the junction left unmatched. The V gene's germline CDR1 is SGHTA and CDR2 FQGNSA. The CDR3 has 14 amino acids. The whole variable domain, filled in from reference TRBV7-2 and TRBJ2-7, reads GAGVSQSPSNKVTEKGKDVELRCDPISGHTALYWYRQSLGQGLEFLIYFQGNSAPDKSGLPSDRFSAERTGGSVSTLTIQRTQQEDSAVYLCASSFGGTAYEQYFGPGTRLTVT.

This chain connects TRBV4-3 to TRBJ2-2; 7 bases agree with TRBD2. Trimming at V came to 1 base and at J to 4 bases, leaving 12 bases not matched to a gene. The V gene's germline CDR1 is LGHNA and CDR2 YSLEER. CDR3 length: 18 amino acids. The CDR3 here is CASSQGTRTREFTGELFF. The CDR3, as DNA: TGCGCCAGCAGCCAAGGGACTAGGACCCGGGAGTTCACCGGGGAGCTGTTTTTT.

This sequence joins TRBV2 and TRBJ1-1; 8 bases are a match to TRBD1. The CDR3 runs to 16 residues. The germline CDR1 and CDR2 sequences are SNHLY and FYNNEI. The V gene end was trimmed by 7 bases and the J gene end by 3 bases; junction bases not matched to a gene: 13. CDR3 sequence: CASTRRDQGADTEAFF. DNA for the CDR3: TGTGCCAGCACCCGAAGAGATCAGGGGGCGGACACTGAAGCTTTCTTT.

The V call is TRBV27, the J call TRBJ2-3; D is undetermined. The germline gives CDR1 MNHEY, CDR2 SMNVEV (reference sequence). The V end lost 3 bases, the J end lost 2 bases, and 12 bases lay between the germline ends. The CDR3 covers 15 residues. The CDR3 here is CASSFSFRNTDTQYF. For the CDR3, the DNA is TGTGCCAGCAGTTTCAGCTTTCGGAACACAGATACGCAGTATTTT.

The chain has TRBV4-2 and TRBJ2-5; no clear D. CDR3 length equals 15 residues. V lost 0 bases to trimming and J lost 1 base, with 9 bases between them. CDR1 and CDR2 (germline): LGHNA, YNFKEQ. The CDR3 region is CASSQDRVVQETQYF. In nucleotides, the CDR3 is TGTGCCAGCAGCCAAGATCGGGTGGTCCAAGAGACCCAGTACTTC.

The chain recombines TRBV19 with TRBJ2-1; TRBD1 matches 10 bases. Germline-derived CDR1 and CDR2 are LNHDA and SQIVND (reference sequence). The V segment lost 6 bases and the J segment 6 bases; nucleotides outside the gene matches: 8. The CDR3 totals 15 residues. CDR3 region: CASSSTGGASNEQFF. CDR3 DNA: TGTGCCAGTAGCTCGACAGGGGGCGCCTCCAATGAGCAGTTCTTC.

This clone was seen only once. The rearrangement joins TRBV2 to TRBJ1-1; no firm D call. The CDR3 sequence is 13 residues long. From germline, CDR1 is SNHLY and CDR2 FYNNEI. V was cut by 2 bases and J by 11 bases, with 15 bases left in between. The CDR3: CASSELGPREAFF. CDR3 DNA sequence: TGTGCCAGCAGTGAACTCGGACCTCGTGAGGCTTTCTTT.

This clone was picked up one time. The J gene is TRBJ1-4, the V gene TRBV5-4, with a weak D call TRBD1 (5 bases). The CDR3 length is 15 residues. Germline-derived CDR1 and CDR2 are SGHNT and YYREEE (reference sequence). V lost 4 bases and J 0 bases, leaving 10 bases between the germline ends. Here the CDR3 DNA reads TGTGCCAGCAGCCCGGGGGGAACAACTAATGAAAAACTGTTTTTT. It is translated as CASSPGGTTNEKLFF.

The chain has TRBV4-3 and TRBJ2-7; D is undetermined. There are 13 residues in the CDR3. Per the germline V gene, CDR1 is LGHNA and CDR2 is YSLEER. Trimming left V 0 bases short and J 0 bases short, with 3 bases between. CDR3: CASSQDISYEQYF. CDR3 DNA: TGCGCCAGCAGCCAAGACATCTCCTACGAGCAGTACTTC.

The chain employs TRBV30 and TRBJ1-5; D remains ambiguous. Deletions cut 2 bases from V and 4 bases from J, with 9 bases between. The germline gives CDR1 GTSNPN, CDR2 SVGIG (reference sequence). CDR3 length: 13 amino acids. Here the CDR3 reads CAWSSSFNQPQHF. CDR3 DNA sequence: TGTGCCTGGAGTTCCAGTTTTAATCAGCCCCAGCATTTT. The variable domain in full, completed from reference TRBV30 and TRBJ1-5, reads SQTIHQWPATLVQPVGSPLSLECTVEGTSNPNLYWYRQAAGRGLQLLFYSVGIGQISSEVPQNLSASRPQDRQFILSSKKLLLSDSGFYLCAWSSSFNQPQHFGDGTRLSIL.

The CDR3 sequence: CASSGQGGGNTIYF. The CDR3 DNA follows: TGCGCCAGCTCGGGACAGGGGGGAGGAAACACCATATATTTT. The rearrangement links TRBV10-2 to TRBJ1-3, with TRBD1 matching 11 bases. Germline V lookup: CDR1 WSHSY, CDR2 SAAADI. The CDR3 spans 14 residues. J was trimmed by 4 bases and V by 8 bases; bases with no gene match: 4.

The chain recombines TRBV29-1 with TRBJ1-2, with D uncertain. Per germline, CDR1 SQVTM and CDR2 ANQGSEA. The ends were cut back, 4 bases at V and 6 bases at J, with 18 bases in the middle. This CDR3 is built from 14 residues. The CDR3 nucleotides are TGCAGCGTTGGCCTACTAAGGACCCTGGATGGCTACACCTTC. This encodes CSVGLLRTLDGYTF.

CDR3 protein: CASSATGWLAEQYF. The DNA for the CDR3 is TGCGCCAGCAGCGCAACGGGCTGGTTGGCCGAGCAGTACTTC. The chain carries TRBV10-2 and TRBJ2-7; D remains ambiguous. Trimming removed 6 bases from V and 6 bases from J, with 18 bases in between. CDR1 WSHSY and CDR2 SAAADI come from the germline V gene. The CDR3 loop spans 14 amino acids.

The J gene is TRBJ2-6, the V gene TRBV28; weak D call: TRBD1 (5 bases). The CDR3 consists of 17 residues. Germline V gene sequence: CDR1 MDHEN, CDR2 SYDVKM. The CDR3 sequence: CATPADTESSGANVLTF. As DNA, the CDR3 is TGTGCGACCCCGGCGGACACGGAAAGCTCTGGGGCCAACGTCCTGACTTTC.